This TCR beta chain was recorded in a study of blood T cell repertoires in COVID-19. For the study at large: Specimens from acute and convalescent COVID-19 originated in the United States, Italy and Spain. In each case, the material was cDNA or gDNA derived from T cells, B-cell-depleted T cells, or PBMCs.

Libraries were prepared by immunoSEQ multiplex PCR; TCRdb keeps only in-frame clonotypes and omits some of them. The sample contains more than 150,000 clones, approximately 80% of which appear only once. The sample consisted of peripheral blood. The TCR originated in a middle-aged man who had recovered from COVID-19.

CDR3 sequence: CASSISTETYGYTF. The CDR3 coding sequence is TGTGCCAGTAGTATTTCGACAGAGACCTATGGCTACACCTTC. The rearrangement links TRBV19 to TRBJ1-2, with D tentatively TRBD1 (5 bases). CDR3 length equals 14 residues. The germline V gene has CDR1 LNHDA and CDR2 SQIVND (reference sequence). Between the trimmed V and J ends, which lost 3 bases and 4 bases, there was a span of 12 bases.